This T cell receptor (beta chain) derives from a study of T cells in severe cutaneous drug reactions. Whole-study context: The ALDEN and Naranjo causality algorithms determined the culprit drug.

With regard to this clonotype: As yet, its antigen is unknown.

Libraries were made by iRepertoire multiplex PCR with TCR subtype-specific primers for bulk and single-cell sequencing. Input for bulk TCR libraries: roughly 85-500 ng RNA per sample. TCRdb re-called the multiplex PCR reads and shows each CDR3 protein once, DNA omitted. The data include 9,500 to 11,000 distinct CDR3 sequences; the top ten clones carry approximately 20%. Study-wide findings and caveats: A public TCRbeta CDR3 appeared in all seven CBZ-SJS/TEN blister samples, averaging roughly 13%.

Sequenced patients had Stevens-Johnson syndrome or toxic epidermal necrolysis caused by carbamazepine. The CDR3 length is 12 residues. CDR1 is SQVTM, CDR2 ANQGSEA, per germline. The TCR comes from a human donor with Stevens-Johnson syndrome, a severe cutaneous drug reaction. Source material: cells from a skin blister. The rearrangement joins TRBV29-1 to TRBJ2-1. The CDR3 spells CSARDYYNEQFF.